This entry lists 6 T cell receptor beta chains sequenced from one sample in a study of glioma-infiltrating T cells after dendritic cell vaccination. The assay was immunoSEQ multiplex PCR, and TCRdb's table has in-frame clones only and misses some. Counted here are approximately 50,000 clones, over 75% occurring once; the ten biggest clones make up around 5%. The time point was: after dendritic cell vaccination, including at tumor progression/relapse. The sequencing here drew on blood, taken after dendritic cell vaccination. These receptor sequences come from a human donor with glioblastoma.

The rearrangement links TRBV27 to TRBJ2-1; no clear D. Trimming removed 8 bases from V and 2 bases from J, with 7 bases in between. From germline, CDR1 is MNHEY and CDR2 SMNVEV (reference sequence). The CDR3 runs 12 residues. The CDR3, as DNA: TGTGCCAGCCACTCTGCCTACAATGAGCAGTTCTTC. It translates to CASHSAYNEQFF.

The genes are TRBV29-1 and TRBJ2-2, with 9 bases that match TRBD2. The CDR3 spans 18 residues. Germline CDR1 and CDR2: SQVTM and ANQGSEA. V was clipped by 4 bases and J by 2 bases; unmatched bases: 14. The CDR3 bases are TGCAGCGTTGTTGGGCTAGCGGGACCCCAACCTAACACCGGGGAGCTGTTTTTT. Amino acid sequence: CSVVGLAGPQPNTGELFF.

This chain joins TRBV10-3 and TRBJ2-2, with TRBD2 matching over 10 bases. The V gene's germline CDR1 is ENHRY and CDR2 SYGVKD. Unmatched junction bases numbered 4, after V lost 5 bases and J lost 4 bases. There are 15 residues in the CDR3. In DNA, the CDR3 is TGTGCCATCAGTTTTCTAGCGGGAGTCACCGGGGAGCTGTTTTTT. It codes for CAISFLAGVTGELFF.

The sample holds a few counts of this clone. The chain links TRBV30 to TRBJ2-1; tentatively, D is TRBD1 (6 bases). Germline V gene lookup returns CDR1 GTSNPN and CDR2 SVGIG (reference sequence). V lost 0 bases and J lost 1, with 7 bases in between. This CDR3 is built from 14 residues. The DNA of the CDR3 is TGTGCCTGGAGTGTAGGGGGTTCCTACAATGAGCAGTTCTTC. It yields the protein CAWSVGGSYNEQFF.

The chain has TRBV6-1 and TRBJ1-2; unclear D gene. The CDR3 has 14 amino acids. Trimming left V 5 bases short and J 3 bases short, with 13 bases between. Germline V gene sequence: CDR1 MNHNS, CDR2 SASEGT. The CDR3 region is CASSPGRWDYGYTF. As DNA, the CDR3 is TGTGCCAGCAGTCCCGGGAGGTGGGACTATGGCTACACCTTC.

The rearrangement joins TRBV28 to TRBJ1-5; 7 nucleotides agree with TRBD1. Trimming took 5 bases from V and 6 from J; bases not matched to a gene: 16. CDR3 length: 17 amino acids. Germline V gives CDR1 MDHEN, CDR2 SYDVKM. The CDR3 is CASSAPLYRGGGQPQHF. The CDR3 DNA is TGTGCCAGCAGTGCCCCCTTATACAGGGGCGGCGGTCAGCCCCAGCATTTT.